This T cell receptor (beta chain) was documented in a study of vaccination effects on CD4 cells after COVID-19. Study as a whole: Median timing of post-vaccine samples was 72 days after the second dose. Overall study findings and caveats: The study got few convalescent patients and did not collect any early post-infection timepoints.

A word on this clone: Its specificity is unknown.

Expansion of antigen-specific CD4+ T cells with viral peptide pools was carried out by the ViraFEST assay before sequencing. Once cultured for 10 days, the cells underwent separation to obtain CD4+ T cells. As their vaccination, participants received two doses of either BNT162b2 or mRNA-1273. V shed 3 bases and J shed 2 bases, with 11 bases lying between them. The germline gives CDR1 KGHDR, CDR2 SFDVKD. The CDR3 has 15 amino acids. The data were produced by immunoSEQ multiplex PCR, yet TCRdb's version contains in-frame clones alone and is incomplete. The data show about 81,000 clones, over 70% seen once.

The starting material was CD4+ T cells from PBMCs cultured with HCoV-OC43 spike peptides, obtained after COVID-19 vaccination. Subset reported: HCoV-OC43 spike overlapping peptide pool stimulation. The receptor was isolated from a human donor who received a COVID-19 vaccine. The chain has TRBV24-1 and TRBJ2-3; D perhaps matches TRBD1 (6 bases). The CDR3 is CATSDPRQVTDTQYF. CDR3 coding DNA: TGTGCCACCAGTGATCCCCGACAGGTCACAGATACGCAGTATTTT.